The 9 T cell receptor beta chains below come from one sample, sequenced in a study of memory CD4+ T cells and cytomegalovirus serostatus. Generated by immunoSEQ multiplex PCR, the TCRdb table keeps only in-frame clones and is missing some. The repertoire includes under 100,000 clones, 80% of them detected once, and around 0.78% sits in the top ten. Single viable CD3+CD4+CD8-CD45RO+ cells were sorted as the memory CD4+ T cells. What was sequenced was memory CD4+ T cells from blood. These receptors were obtained from an adult in good health and CMV-seronegative.

V usage is TRBV6-6 and J usage is TRBJ1-3, with 10 bases aligning to TRBD1. The CDR3 contains 15 residues. Trimming removed 6 bases from V and 5 bases from J; junction bases left unmatched: 7. Germline loops: CDR1 MNHNY, CDR2 SVGAGI (reference sequence). Here the CDR3 reads CASSSTTGGRNTIYF. The CDR3 DNA follows: TGTGCCAGCAGCTCCACGACAGGGGGCCGAAACACCATATATTTT.

The V and J genes are TRBV5-1 and TRBJ1-1, with TRBD1 matching 7 bases. Trimming cost V 1 base and J 6 bases; bases outside gene matches: 9. The CDR3 is 15 amino acids. The V gene's germline CDR1 is SGHRS and CDR2 YFSETQ. CDR3 sequence (DNA): TGCGCCAGCAGCTTGATTGAGGGGGCAGGCGCTGAAGCTTTCTTT. As protein: CASSLIEGAGAEAFF.

The chain carries TRBV6-5 and TRBJ1-3; D gene ambiguous. Deletions cut 0 bases from V and 0 bases from J, with 9 bases between. Germline-derived CDR1 and CDR2 are MNHEY and SVGAGI. This CDR3 has 16 residues. CDR3 loop: CASSYSDGISGNTIYF. The CDR3 DNA is TGTGCCAGCAGTTACTCGGACGGAATCTCTGGAAACACCATATATTTT.

J is TRBJ1-1 and V is TRBV29-1, with TRBD1 as a possible D gene (6 bases). This CDR3 is built from 14 residues. Germline V gene sequence: CDR1 SQVTM, CDR2 ANQGSEA. Trimming stripped 6 bases from V and 2 bases from J, with 16 bases between. The CDR3 sequence is CSVRRAGTNTEAFF. The CDR3 DNA reads TGCAGCGTCCGGAGGGCCGGGACAAACACTGAAGCTTTCTTT.

This rearrangement joins TRBV19 to TRBJ1-5; D is undetermined. The CDR3 is 16 amino acids. Trimming took 5 bases from V and 6 from J, leaving 20 bases between them. In germline, CDR1 is LNHDA, CDR2 SQIVND (reference sequence). For the CDR3, the DNA is TGTGCCAGTAGTTCTCTGACGGACGGAGTACCTCAGCCCCAGCATTTT. The encoded protein is CASSSLTDGVPQPQHF.

The chain has TRBV6-1 and TRBJ2-6; 7 bases are a match to TRBD1. Germline V gene data show CDR1 as MNHNS and CDR2 as SASEGT. The CDR3 runs 14 residues. Trimming removed 9 bases from V and 2 bases from J; junction bases left unmatched: 4. The CDR3 reads CASTGVAGANVLTF. The CDR3 DNA reads as TGTGCCAGTACAGGGGTAGCTGGGGCCAACGTCCTGACTTTC.

CDR3 sequence (DNA): TGTGCCAGCATCCTAGGGGTCAGCGGGGGTGGTGGAACGGGGACCCAGTACTTC. Encoded protein: CASILGVSGGGGTGTQYF. The rearrangement joins TRBV28 to TRBJ2-5; 8 nucleotides agree with TRBD2. Trimming took 7 bases from V and 7 from J; bases not matched to a gene: 23. Germline CDR1 and CDR2: MDHEN and SYDVKM. The length of the CDR3 is 18 residues.

This clone showed up just once. The rearrangement uses TRBV7-9 and TRBJ1-4; D is undetermined. The germline gives CDR1 SEHNR, CDR2 FQNEAQ (reference sequence). The ends were cut back, 5 bases at V and 6 bases at J, with 7 bases in the middle. This CDR3 contains 12 residues. CDR3 sequence: CASSRAHEKLFF. The DNA of the CDR3 is TGTGCCAGCAGCAGGGCTCATGAAAAACTGTTTTTT.

Remarks on this clone: Compared with germline, one end of the junction differs, possibly owing to a read error. This chain uses TRBV4-1 with TRBJ2-1; possibly TRBD2 for D (5 bases). This CDR3 is built from 14 residues. Germline V gives CDR1 MGHRA, CDR2 YSYEKL. In DNA form, the CDR3 reads TGCGCCAGCAACCAACGGACGTTAGCGAATGAGCAGTTCTTC. Protein product: CASNQRTLANEQFF.